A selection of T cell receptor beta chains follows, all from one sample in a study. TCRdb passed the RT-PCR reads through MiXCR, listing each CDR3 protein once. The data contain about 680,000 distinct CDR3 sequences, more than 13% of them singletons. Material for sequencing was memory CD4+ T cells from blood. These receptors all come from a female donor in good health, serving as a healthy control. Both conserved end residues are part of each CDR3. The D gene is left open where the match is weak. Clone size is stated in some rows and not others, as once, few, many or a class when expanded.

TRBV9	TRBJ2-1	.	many	CASSDYGTGNNEQFF	TGTGCCAGCAGCGACTACGGAACGGGGAACAATGAGCAGTTCTTC
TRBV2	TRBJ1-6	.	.	CASSEERSEVTLHF	TGTGCCAGCAGTGAAGAGAGGTCCGAGGTGACCCTCCACTTT
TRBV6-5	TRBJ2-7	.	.	CASSQDNYEQYF	TGTGCCAGCAGTCAGGATAACTACGAGCAGTACTTC
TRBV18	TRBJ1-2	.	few	CASSPQFEDSYGYTF	TGTGCCAGCTCACCACAATTTGAGGACTCCTATGGCTACACCTTC
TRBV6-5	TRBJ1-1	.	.	CASSSKRGFNTEAFF	TGTGCCAGCAGTTCAAAGAGGGGTTTCAACACTGAAGCTTTCTTT
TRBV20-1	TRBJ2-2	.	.	CSARVGTNTGELFF	TGCAGTGCTAGAGTCGGAACGAACACCGGGGAGCTGTTTTTT
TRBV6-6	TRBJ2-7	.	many	CASSYGQGERQYF	TGTGCCAGCAGTTACGGCCAGGGAGAAAGGCAGTACTTC
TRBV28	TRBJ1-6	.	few	CASSGRIISDSPLHF	TGTGCCAGCAGCGGACGGATAATTAGCGATTCACCCCTCCACTTT
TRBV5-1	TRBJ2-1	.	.	CASSLDGGYSYNEQFF	TGCGCCAGCAGCTTGGATGGGGGTTACTCCTACAATGAGCAGTTCTTC
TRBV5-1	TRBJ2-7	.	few	CASSGGSIAYEQYF	TGCGCCAGCAGCGGGGGGTCCATTGCCTACGAGCAGTACTTC
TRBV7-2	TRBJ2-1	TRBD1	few	CASSLDIGTGASGQFF	TGTGCCAGCAGCTTAGATATAGGGACAGGGGCGTCGGGGCAGTTCTTC
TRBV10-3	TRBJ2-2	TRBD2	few	CAIEPEPRGGRPGELFF	TGTGCCATCGAACCAGAACCGCGGGGGGGCCGCCCCGGGGAGCTGTTTTTT
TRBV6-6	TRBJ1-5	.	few	CASSYHRGNQPQHF	TGTGCCAGCAGTTACCACAGGGGCAATCAGCCCCAGCATTTT
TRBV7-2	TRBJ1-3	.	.	CASRAGTGNTIYF	TGTGCCAGCAGGGCAGGCACTGGAAACACCATATATTTT
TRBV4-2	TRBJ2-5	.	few	CASSQVGAEGETQYF	TGTGCCAGCAGCCAAGTAGGGGCAGAGGGGGAGACCCAGTACTTC
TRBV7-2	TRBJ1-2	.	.	CASSLVGDGNYGYTF	TGTGCCAGCAGCTTAGTTGGGGACGGTAACTATGGCTACACCTTC
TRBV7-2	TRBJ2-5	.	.	CASRTRAGGETQYF	TGTGCCAGCAGAACCAGAGCTGGGGGAGAGACCCAGTACTTC
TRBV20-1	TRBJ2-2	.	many	CSARFADGELFF	TGCAGTGCTAGATTCGCGGACGGGGAGCTGTTTTTT
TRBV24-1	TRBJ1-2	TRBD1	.	CATSDATGEDYGYTF	TGTGCCACCAGTGATGCGACAGGGGAGGACTATGGCTACACCTTC
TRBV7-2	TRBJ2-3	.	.	CASSPDSPPGTDTQYF	TGTGCCAGCAGCCCCGACAGCCCACCTGGCACAGATACGCAGTATTTT
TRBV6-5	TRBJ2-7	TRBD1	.	CASNNRGTTGELEQYF	TGTGCCAGCAACAACAGGGGAACCACCGGGGAGCTGGAGCAGTACTTC
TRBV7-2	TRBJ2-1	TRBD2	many	CASSWGLTSGGYNEQFF	TGTGCCAGCAGCTGGGGTTTGACTAGCGGGGGGTACAATGAGCAGTTCTTC
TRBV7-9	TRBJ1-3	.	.	CASSLNMDDTIYF	TGTGCCAGCAGCTTAAATATGGATGACACCATATATTTT
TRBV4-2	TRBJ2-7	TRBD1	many	CASSQPGQGGEQYF	TGTGCCAGCAGCCAGCCGGGACAGGGTGGCGAGCAGTACTTC
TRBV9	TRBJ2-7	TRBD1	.	CASSLSPGQVGEQYF	TGTGCCAGCAGCCTATCACCGGGACAGGTGGGGGAGCAGTACTTC
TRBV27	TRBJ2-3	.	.	CASSFMVAGTDTQYF	TGTGCCAGCAGTTTTATGGTGGCCGGCACAGATACGCAGTATTTT
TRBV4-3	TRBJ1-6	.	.	CASSQANRVGSPLHF	TGCGCCAGCAGCCAAGCCAACAGGGTTGGATCACCCCTCCACTTT
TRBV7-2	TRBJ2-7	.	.	CASSLPATQQYF	TGTGCCAGCAGCTTACCGGCTACCCAGCAGTACTTC
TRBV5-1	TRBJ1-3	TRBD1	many	CASSLEPQGTTIYF	TGCGCCAGCAGCTTGGAACCACAGGGGACCACCATATATTTT
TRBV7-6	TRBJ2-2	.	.	CASSLGAGQSTGELFF	TGTGCCAGCAGCTTAGGGGCCGGGCAAAGCACCGGGGAGCTGTTTTTT
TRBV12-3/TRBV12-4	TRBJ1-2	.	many	CASSNGPGLGYTF	TGTGCCAGCAGCAACGGGCCAGGGTTGGGCTACACCTTC
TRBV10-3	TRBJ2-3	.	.	CAISDGITDTQYF	TGTGCCATCAGTGACGGTATCACAGATACGCAGTATTTT
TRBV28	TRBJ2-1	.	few	CASSLYHDSDNEQFF	TGTGCCAGCAGTCTCTACCATGACAGTGACAATGAGCAGTTCTTC
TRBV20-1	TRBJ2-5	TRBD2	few	CSALVAASGNQETQYF	TGCAGTGCCCTAGTGGCGGCTAGCGGGAATCAAGAGACCCAGTACTTC